Listed below are T cell receptor beta chains from one sample, sequenced in a study of T cell repertoires in cytomegalovirus infection. TCRdb re-called the reads through MiXCR, storing one row per CDR3 protein. There are 300,000 or so distinct CDR3 sequences in the sample; about 23% occur only once, and 11% to 15% lies in the top ten. Material: PBMCs. Receptors originate from a human donor in good health (CMV status not recorded). Some clones in this sample may be carry-over from other donors' samples. The CDR3 runs from the conserved cysteine through the conserved F or W. The D gene is left open where the match is weak. Expanded clones get a size class; other rows say once, few or many, or leave the size out.

abundance	v_gene	j_gene	d_gene	CDR3aa	CDR3nt
.	TRBV28	TRBJ2-5	TRBD1	CASSLGQGGQETQYF	TGTGCCAGCAGCTTGGGACAGGGGGGACAAGAGACCCAGTACTTC
many	TRBV28	TRBJ1-1	TRBD1	CASSKTGGRNTEAFF	TGTGCCAGCAGTAAGACAGGGGGGAGGAACACTGAAGCTTTCTTT
many	TRBV10-3	TRBJ2-2	.	CAISESGRRAGELFF	TGTGCCATCAGTGAGTCAGGGAGGAGGGCCGGGGAGCTGTTTTTT
many	TRBV7-2	TRBJ2-7	TRBD2	CASSGGEPPYEQYF	TGTGCCAGCAGCGGGGGGGAGCCCCCCTACGAGCAGTACTTC
few	TRBV20-1	TRBJ1-6	.	CSARSRGGSYNSPLHF	TGCAGTGCTAGGAGCAGGGGTGGTTCCTATAATTCACCCCTCCACTTT
many	TRBV29-1	TRBJ2-3	TRBD2	CSVASGSSRDTQYF	TGCAGCGTAGCTAGCGGGAGTAGTAGAGATACGCAGTATTTT
.	TRBV20-1	TRBJ1-3	TRBD1	CSASVFIGSGGLGNTIYF	TGCAGTGCTAGTGTCTTTATTGGTTCAGGGGGCCTTGGAAACACCATATATTTT
.	TRBV10-3	TRBJ2-7	TRBD2	CAIRGTSGTHEQYF	TGTGCCATCAGAGGGACTAGCGGGACTCACGAGCAGTACTTC
once	TRBV12-3/TRBV12-4	TRBJ1-5	.	CASSLVGSVQPQHF	TGTGCCAGCAGTTTAGTTGGTAGCGTTCAGCCCCAGCATTTT
few	TRBV4-2	TRBJ1-2	.	CASSQEGPRGAYYGYTF	TGTGCCAGCAGCCAAGAGGGCCCCAGAGGGGCGTACTATGGCTACACCTTC
.	TRBV5-1	TRBJ2-7	TRBD1	CASSLGGTGDEQYF	TGCGCCAGCAGCTTGGGCGGGACAGGGGACGAGCAGTACTTC
.	TRBV7-8	TRBJ1-3	.	CASSPVGHSGNTIYF	TGTGCCAGCAGCCCAGTGGGGCACTCTGGAAACACCATATATTTT
few	TRBV18	TRBJ2-1	.	CASSPRTQPDEQFF	TGTGCCAGCTCACCACGGACCCAACCGGATGAGCAGTTCTTC
few	TRBV12-3/TRBV12-4	TRBJ1-2	.	CASSPKTGGGYTF	TGTGCCAGCAGTCCGAAGACAGGAGGCGGCTACACCTTC
.	TRBV5-6	TRBJ2-7	TRBD1	CASSLMTGTWEQYF	TGTGCCAGCAGCTTGATGACAGGGACCTGGGAGCAGTACTTC